Listed below are T cell receptor beta chains from one sample, sequenced in a study of T cells in Graves' hyperthyroidism and ophthalmopathy. TCRdb itself ran the multiplex PCR reads through MiXCR, one entry per CDR3 protein. The table records about 520,000 distinct CDR3 sequences, around 22% of them present only once. The sequencing sample was made of blood. These receptors all come from a woman aged 25-40 years with Graves' ophthalmopathy. Both conserved end residues are part of each CDR3. Clone sizes are given selectively: once, few, many, or a class where the clone is expanded.

j_call v_call clone_size cdr3_aa
TRBJ1-1 TRBV12-3/TRBV12-4 many CASSPRQGGLTEAFF
TRBJ1-1 TRBV27 many CASSLRGSQNTEAFF
TRBJ2-2 TRBV12-3/TRBV12-4 many CASSSTRGQRNTGELFF
TRBJ2-6 TRBV2 . CASWRSKSGANVLTF
TRBJ2-7 TRBV6-5 many CASSSRLAGGVYEQYF
TRBJ1-2 TRBV5-1 many CASSLESQGKNGYTF
TRBJ2-7 TRBV5-6 . CASSLEPGNSYEQYF
TRBJ2-7 TRBV2 . CASSGETEQYF
TRBJ2-2 TRBV7-9 many CASSGNTGELFF
TRBJ2-7 TRBV15 . CATSSRTSGRDEQYF
TRBJ1-2 TRBV3-1 few CASSQLDRTDGYTF
TRBJ2-5 TRBV2 few CASKASGYQETQYF
TRBJ2-7 TRBV4-2 few CASSHLAGTGPEQYF
TRBJ1-2 TRBV6-2/TRBV6-3 many CASSPDWTGLLYGYTF
TRBJ2-7 TRBV27 many CASGLGGSYEQYF
TRBJ1-1 TRBV28 once CASSLLGASTEAFF
TRBJ1-1 TRBV28 . CASSSSSRGQGGTEAFF
TRBJ2-7 TRBV5-1 many CASSLRAWVEASPYEQYF
TRBJ1-6 TRBV6-2/TRBV6-3 . CASIPDRGHNSPLHF
TRBJ1-1 TRBV29-1 . CSVEKGQAPGAFF
TRBJ1-2 TRBV7-9 . CASTQGGGGYTF
TRBJ2-2 TRBV12-3/TRBV12-4 few CASSTPGRGPTGELFF
TRBJ1-3 TRBV12-3/TRBV12-4 many CASRSGQSDSGNTIYF
TRBJ2-7 TRBV20-1 many CSARSPGQGTYEQYF
TRBJ1-6 TRBV7-3 few CASSLMAGNSPLHF
TRBJ1-3 TRBV7-9 few CASIPYSGSANTIYF
TRBJ1-1 TRBV5-1 many CASSQGPLTGNTEAFF
TRBJ1-5 TRBV6-2/TRBV6-3 . CASRPQGGRQPQHF
TRBJ1-1 TRBV18 many CASSPQTGGRETEAFF